In this sample, the clone carrying this T cell receptor (beta chain) turned up a few times. The antigen is unknown. The data derive from a study of T cell repertoires in cytomegalovirus infection. The study's findings and limits: CMV-specific TCR beta clonotypes restricted by HLA-C were the ones dominating the ex vivo response.

In TCRdb, the reads were re-called with MiXCR into one record per CDR3 protein. The sample contains around 270,000 distinct CDR3 sequences, roughly 9% of which appear only once. The CDR3 has 13 amino acids. In germline, CDR1 is MNHNS, CDR2 SASEGT. The germline V and J ends were trimmed by 5 bases and 5 bases, with 9 bases remaining between them. The chain carries TRBV6-1 and TRBJ2-2; D remains unclear. The sequenced sample was PBMCs. The sequence was collected from a human donor in good health (CMV status not recorded). Some clones in this sample may be carry-over from other donors' samples. The CDR3 loop is CASSPGGTGELFF. The CDR3 DNA reads as TGTGCCAGCAGTCCGGGTGGTACCGGGGAGCTGTTTTTT.